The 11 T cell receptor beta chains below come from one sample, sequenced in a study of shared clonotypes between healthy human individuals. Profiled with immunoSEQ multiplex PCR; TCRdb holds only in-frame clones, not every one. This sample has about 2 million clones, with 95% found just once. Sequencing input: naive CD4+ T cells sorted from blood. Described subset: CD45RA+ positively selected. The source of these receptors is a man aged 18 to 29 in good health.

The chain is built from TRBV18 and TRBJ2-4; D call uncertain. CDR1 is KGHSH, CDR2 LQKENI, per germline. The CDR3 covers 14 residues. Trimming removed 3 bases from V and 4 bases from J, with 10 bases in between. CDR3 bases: TGTGCCAGCTCACCTCCGAACCTAAAAAACATTCAGTACTTC. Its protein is CASSPPNLKNIQYF.

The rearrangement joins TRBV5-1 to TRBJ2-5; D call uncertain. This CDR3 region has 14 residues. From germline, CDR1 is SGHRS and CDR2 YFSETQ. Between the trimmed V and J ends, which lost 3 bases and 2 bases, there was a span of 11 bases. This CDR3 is CASSYPGLQETQYF. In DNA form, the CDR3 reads TGCGCCAGCAGCTACCCGGGCCTACAAGAGACCCAGTACTTC.

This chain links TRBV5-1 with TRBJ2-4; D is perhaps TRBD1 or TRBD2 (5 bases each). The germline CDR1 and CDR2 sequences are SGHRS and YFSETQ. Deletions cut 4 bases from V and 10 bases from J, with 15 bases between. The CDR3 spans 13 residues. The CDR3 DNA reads TGCGCCAGCAGCCCCGGGACCCCGGGGATTCAGTACTTC. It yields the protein CASSPGTPGIQYF.

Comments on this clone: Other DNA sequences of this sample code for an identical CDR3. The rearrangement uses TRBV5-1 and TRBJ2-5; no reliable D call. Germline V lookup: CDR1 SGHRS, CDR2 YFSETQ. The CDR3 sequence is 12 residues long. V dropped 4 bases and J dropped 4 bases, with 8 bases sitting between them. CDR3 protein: CASSPPAETQYF. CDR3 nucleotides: TGCGCCAGCAGCCCGCCGGCAGAGACCCAGTACTTC.

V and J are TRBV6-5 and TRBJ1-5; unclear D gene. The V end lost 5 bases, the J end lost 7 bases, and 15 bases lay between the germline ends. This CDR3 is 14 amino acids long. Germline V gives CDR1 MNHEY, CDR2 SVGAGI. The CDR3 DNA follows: TGTGCCAGCAGTCCTCATCGGATTGACCAGCCCCAGCATTTT. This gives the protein CASSPHRIDQPQHF.

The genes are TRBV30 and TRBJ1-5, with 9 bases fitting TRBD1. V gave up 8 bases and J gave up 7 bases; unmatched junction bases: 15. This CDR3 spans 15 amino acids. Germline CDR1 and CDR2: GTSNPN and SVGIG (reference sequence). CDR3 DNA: TGTGCCAGCCCACCCTCGGGACAGGGAAGGCAGCCCCAGCATTTT. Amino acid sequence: CASPPSGQGRQPQHF.

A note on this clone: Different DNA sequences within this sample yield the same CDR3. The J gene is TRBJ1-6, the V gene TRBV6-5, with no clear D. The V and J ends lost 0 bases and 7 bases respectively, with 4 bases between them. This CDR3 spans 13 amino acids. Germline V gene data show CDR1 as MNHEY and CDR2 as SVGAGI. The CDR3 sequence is CASSYSSNSPLHF. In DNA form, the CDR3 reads TGTGCCAGCAGTTACTCGTCGAATTCACCCCTCCACTTT.

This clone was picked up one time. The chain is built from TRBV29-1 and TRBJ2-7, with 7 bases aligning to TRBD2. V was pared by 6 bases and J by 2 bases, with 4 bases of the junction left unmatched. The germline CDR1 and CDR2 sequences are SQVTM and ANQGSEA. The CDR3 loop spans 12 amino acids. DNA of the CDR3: TGCAGCGTCGAGACTAGCCCCTACGAGCAGTACTTC. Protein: CSVETSPYEQYF.

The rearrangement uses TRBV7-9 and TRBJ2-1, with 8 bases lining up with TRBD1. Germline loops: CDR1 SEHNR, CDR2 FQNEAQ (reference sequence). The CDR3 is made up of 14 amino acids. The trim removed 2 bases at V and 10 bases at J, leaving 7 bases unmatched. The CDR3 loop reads CASSLRQGRGEQFF. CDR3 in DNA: TGTGCCAGCAGCTTAAGACAGGGGCGAGGGGAGCAGTTCTTC. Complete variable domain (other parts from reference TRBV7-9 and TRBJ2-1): DTGVSQNPRHKITKRGQNVTFRCDPISEHNRLYWYRQTLGQGPEFLTYFQNEAQLEKSRLLSDRFSAERPKGSFSTLEIQRTEQGDSAMYLCASSLRQGRGEQFFGPGTRLTVL.

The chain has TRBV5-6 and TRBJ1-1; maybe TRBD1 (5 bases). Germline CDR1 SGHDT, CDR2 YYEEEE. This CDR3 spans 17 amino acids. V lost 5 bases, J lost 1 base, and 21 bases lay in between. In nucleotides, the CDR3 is TGTGCCAGCAGTTCCCGAGGGGCCGGGAGGACGAACACTGAAGCTTTCTTT. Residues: CASSSRGAGRTNTEAFF.

In DNA, the CDR3 is TGTGCCAGCAGTGACGAGGAGACCACCGGGGAGCTGTTTTTT. Translation: CASSDEETTGELFF. The gene calls are TRBV2 and TRBJ2-2; no firm D call. CDR3 size: 14 residues. V was clipped by 3 bases and J by 4 bases, with 9 bases between them. The V gene's germline CDR1 is SNHLY and CDR2 FYNNEI.